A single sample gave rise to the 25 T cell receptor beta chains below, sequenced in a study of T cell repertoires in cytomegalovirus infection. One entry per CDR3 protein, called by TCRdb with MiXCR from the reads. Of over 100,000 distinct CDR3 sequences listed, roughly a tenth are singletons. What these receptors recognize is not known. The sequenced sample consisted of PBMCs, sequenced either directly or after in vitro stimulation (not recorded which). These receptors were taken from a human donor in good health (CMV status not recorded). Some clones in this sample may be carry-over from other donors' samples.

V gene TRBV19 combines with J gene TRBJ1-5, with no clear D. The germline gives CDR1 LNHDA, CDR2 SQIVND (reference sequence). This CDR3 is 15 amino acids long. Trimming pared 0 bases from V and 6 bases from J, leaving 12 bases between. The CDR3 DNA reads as TGTGCCAGTAGTATAGATGAGCGGGCCGGTCAGCCCCAGCATTTT. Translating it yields CASSIDERAGQPQHF.

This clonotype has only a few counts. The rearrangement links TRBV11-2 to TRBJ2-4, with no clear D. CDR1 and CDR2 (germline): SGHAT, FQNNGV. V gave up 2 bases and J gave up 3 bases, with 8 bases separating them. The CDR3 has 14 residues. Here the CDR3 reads CASSLSYDKNIQYF. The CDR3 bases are TGTGCCAGCAGCTTATCCTATGACAAAAACATTCAGTACTTC.

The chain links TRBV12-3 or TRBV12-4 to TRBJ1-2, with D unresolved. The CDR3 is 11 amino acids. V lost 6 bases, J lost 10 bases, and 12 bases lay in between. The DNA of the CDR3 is TGTGCCAGCAGACCAACCCGGGCCTACACCTTC. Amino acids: CASRPTRAYTF.

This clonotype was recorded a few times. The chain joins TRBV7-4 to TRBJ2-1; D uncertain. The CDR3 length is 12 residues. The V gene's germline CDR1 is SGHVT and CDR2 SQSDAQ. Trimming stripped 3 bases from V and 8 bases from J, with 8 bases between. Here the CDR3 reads CASSLGFDEQFF. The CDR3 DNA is TGTGCCAGCAGCTTGGGGTTTGATGAGCAGTTCTTC.

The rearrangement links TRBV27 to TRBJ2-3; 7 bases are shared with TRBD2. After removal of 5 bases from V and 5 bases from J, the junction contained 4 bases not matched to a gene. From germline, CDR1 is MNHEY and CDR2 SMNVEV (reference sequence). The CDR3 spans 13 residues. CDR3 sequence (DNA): TGTGCCAGCAGTGATAGGGAGGGAGATACGCAGTATTTT. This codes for CASSDREGDTQYF.

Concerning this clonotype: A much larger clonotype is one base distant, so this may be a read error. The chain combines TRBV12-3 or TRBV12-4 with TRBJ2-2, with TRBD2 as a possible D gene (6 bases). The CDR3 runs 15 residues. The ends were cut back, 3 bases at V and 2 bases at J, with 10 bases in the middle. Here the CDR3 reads CASSFGGINTGELFF. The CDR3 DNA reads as TGTGCCAGCAGTTTCGGGGGTATCAACACCGGGGAGCTGTTTTTT.

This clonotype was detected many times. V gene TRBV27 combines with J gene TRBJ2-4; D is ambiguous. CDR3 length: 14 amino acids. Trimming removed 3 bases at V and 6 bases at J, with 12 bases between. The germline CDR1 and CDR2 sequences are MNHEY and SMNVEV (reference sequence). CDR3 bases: TGTGCCAGCAGTTTGTCTGGCCCGAGAAACATTCAGTACTTC. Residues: CASSLSGPRNIQYF.

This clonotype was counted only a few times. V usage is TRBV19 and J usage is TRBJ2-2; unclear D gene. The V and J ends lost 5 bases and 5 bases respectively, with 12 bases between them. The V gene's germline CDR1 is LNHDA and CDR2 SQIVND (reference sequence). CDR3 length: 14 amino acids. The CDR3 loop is CASSWLVQTGELFF. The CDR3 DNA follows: TGTGCCAGTAGTTGGTTGGTCCAGACCGGGGAGCTGTTTTTT.

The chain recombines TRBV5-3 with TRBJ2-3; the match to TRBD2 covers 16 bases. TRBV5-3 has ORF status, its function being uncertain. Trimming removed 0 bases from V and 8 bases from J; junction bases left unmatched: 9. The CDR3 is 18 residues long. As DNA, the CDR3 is TGTGCCAGAAGCTTGGGAGGGACTAGCGGGAGGGAACGCCGTACGCAGTATTTT. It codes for CARSLGGTSGRERRTQYF.

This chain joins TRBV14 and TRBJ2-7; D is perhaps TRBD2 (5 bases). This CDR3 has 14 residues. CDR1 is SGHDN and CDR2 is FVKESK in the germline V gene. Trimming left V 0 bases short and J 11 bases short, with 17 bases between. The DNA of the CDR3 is TGTGCCAGCAGCCAAGATCGGGCCCCGGGGAGTGAGTACTTC. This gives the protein CASSQDRAPGSEYF.

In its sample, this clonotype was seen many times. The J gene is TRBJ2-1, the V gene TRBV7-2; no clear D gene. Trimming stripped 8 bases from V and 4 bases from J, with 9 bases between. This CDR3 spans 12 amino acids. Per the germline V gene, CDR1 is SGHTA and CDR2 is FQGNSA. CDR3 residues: CASSQDYNEQFF. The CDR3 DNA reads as TGTGCCAGCTCCCAGGATTACAATGAGCAGTTCTTC.

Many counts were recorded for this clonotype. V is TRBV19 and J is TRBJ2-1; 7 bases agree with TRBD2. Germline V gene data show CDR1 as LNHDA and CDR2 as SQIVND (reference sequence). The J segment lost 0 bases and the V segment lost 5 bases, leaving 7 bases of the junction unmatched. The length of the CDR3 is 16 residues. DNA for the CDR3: TGTGCCAGTAGTGGAAGGGAGGGATTCTCCTACAATGAGCAGTTCTTC. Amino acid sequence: CASSGREGFSYNEQFF. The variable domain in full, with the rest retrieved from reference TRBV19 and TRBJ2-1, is DGGITQSPKYLFRKEGQNVTLSCEQNLNHDAMYWYRQDPGQGLRLIYYSQIVNDFQKGDIAEGYSVSREKKESFPLTVTSAQKNPTAFYLCASSGREGFSYNEQFFGPGTRLTVL.

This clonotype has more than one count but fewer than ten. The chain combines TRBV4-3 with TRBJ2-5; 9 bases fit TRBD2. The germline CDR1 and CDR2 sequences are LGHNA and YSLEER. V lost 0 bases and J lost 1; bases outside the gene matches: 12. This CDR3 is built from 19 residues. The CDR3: CASSQEGVTSGKRQETQYF. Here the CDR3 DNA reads TGCGCCAGCAGCCAAGAAGGGGTGACTAGCGGAAAACGCCAAGAGACCCAGTACTTC.

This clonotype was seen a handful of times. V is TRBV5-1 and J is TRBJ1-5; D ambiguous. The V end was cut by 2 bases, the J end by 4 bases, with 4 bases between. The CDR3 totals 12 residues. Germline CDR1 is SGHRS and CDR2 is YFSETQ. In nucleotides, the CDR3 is TGCGCCAGCAGCTTAGAGAATCAGCCCCAGCATTTT. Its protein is CASSLENQPQHF.

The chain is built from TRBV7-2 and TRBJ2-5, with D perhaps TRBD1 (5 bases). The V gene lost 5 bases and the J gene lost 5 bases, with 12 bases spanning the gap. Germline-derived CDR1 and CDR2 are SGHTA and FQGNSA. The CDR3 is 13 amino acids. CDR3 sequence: CASSVDSGETQYF. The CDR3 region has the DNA TGTGCCAGCAGCGTAGACAGTGGGGAGACCCAGTACTTC.

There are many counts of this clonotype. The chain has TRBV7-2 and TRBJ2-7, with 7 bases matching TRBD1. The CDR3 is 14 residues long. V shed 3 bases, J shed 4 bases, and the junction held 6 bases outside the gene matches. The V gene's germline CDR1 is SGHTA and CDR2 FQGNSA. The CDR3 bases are TGTGCCAGCAGCTTTTTGACAGGGTTATACGAGCAGTACTTC. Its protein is CASSFLTGLYEQYF.

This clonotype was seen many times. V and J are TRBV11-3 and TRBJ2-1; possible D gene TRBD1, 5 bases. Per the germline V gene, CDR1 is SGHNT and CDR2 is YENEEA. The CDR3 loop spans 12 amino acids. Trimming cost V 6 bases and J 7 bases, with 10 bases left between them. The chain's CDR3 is CASSPGLNEQFF. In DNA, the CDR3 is TGTGCCAGCAGTCCAGGGCTGAATGAGCAGTTCTTC.

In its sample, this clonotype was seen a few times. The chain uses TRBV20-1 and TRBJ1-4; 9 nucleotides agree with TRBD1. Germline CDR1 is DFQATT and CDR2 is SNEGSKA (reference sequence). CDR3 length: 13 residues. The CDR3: CSLWDRENEKLFF. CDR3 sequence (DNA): TGCAGCCTTTGGGACAGGGAAAATGAAAAACTGTTTTTT.

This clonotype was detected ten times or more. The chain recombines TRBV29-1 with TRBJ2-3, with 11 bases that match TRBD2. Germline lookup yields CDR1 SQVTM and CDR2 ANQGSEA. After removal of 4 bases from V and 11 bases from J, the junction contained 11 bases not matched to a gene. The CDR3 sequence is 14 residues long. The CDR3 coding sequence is TGCAGCGTTGGATTAGCGGGAGGGAAAGTTGGGCAGTATTTT. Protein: CSVGLAGGKVGQYF.

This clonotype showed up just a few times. The CDR3 DNA sequence: TGCGCCAGCAGGGGTAGCGGGAGGGCCATTAACGAGCAGTACTTC. It codes for CASRGSGRAINEQYF. The rearrangement joins TRBV4-1 to TRBJ2-7, with 11 bases fitting TRBD2. The CDR3 spans 15 residues. J was trimmed by 5 bases and V by 6 bases; bases with no gene match: 9. Germline V gene lookup returns CDR1 MGHRA and CDR2 YSYEKL.

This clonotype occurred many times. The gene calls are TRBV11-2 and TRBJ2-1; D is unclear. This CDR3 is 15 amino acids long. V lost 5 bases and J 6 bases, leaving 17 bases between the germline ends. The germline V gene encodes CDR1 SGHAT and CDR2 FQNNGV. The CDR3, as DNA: TGTGCCAGCAGCCTTGGACCAACAAATTTCAATGAGCAGTTCTTC. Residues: CASSLGPTNFNEQFF.

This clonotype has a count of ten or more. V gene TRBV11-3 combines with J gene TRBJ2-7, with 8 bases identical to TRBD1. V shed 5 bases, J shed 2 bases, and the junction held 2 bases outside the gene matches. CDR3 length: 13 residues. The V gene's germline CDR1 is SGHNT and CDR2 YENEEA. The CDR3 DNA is TGTGCCAGCAGCCGGACAGGGACCTACGAGCAGTACGTC. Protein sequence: CASSRTGTYEQYV.

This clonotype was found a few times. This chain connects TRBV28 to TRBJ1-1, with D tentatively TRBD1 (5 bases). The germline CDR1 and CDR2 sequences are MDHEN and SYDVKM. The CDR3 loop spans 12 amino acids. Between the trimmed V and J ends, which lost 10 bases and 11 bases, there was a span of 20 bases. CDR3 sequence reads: CATSQRGEGAFF. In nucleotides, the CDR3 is TGTGCCACCTCCCAGAGGGGAGAAGGGGCTTTCTTT. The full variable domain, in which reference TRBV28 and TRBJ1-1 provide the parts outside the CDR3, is DVKVTQSSRYLVKRTGEKVFLECVQDMDHENMFWYRQDPGLGLRLIYFSYDVKMKEKGDIPEGYSVSREKKERFSLILESASTNQTSMYLCATSQRGEGAFFGQGTRLTVV.

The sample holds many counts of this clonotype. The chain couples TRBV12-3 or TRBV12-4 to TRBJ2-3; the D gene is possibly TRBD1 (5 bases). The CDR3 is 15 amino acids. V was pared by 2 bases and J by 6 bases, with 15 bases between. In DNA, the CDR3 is TGTGCCAGCAGTTTAACCAGGGCCGCGACGGATACGCAGTATTTT. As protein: CASSLTRAATDTQYF.

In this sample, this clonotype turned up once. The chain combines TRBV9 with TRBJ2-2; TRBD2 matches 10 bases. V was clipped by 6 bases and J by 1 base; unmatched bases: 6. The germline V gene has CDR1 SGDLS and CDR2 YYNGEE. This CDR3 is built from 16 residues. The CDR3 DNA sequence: TGTGCCAGCACCCCTAGGACTAGCGGGAACACCGGGGAGCTGTTTTTT. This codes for CASTPRTSGNTGELFF.